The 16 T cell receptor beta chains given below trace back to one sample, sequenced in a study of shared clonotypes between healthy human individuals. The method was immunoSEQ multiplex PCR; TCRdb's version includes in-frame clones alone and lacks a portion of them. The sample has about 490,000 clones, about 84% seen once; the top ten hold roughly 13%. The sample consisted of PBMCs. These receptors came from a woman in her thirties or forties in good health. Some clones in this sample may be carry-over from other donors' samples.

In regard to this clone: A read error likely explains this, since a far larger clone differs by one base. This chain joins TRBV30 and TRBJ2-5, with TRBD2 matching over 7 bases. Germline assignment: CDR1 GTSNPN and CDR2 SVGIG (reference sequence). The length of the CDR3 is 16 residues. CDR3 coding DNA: TGTGCCTGGAAGACGGTTCGCCTAGCGGCCAAAGAGACCAAGTACTTC. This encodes CAWKTVRLAAKETKYF. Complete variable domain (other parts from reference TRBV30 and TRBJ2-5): SQTIHQWPATLVQPVGSPLSLECTVEGTSNPNLYWYRQAAGRGLQLLFYSVGIGQISSEVPQNLSASRPQDRQFILSSKKLLLSDSGFYLCAWKTVRLAAKETKYFGPGTRLLVL.

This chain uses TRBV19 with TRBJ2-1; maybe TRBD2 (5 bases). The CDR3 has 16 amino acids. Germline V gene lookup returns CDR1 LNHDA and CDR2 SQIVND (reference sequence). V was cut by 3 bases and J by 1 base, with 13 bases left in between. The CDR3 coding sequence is TGTGCCAGTAGTATCTTCGGTGGAGGTTCCTACAATGAGCAGTTCTTC. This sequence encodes CASSIFGGGSYNEQFF.

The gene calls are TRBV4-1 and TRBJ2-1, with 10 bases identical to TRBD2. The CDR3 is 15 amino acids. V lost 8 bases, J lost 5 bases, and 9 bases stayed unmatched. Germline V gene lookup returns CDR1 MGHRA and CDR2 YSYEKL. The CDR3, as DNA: TGCGCCAGCGGCGCCCGGACTAGCGGAAACAATGAGCAGTTCTTC. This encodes CASGARTSGNNEQFF.

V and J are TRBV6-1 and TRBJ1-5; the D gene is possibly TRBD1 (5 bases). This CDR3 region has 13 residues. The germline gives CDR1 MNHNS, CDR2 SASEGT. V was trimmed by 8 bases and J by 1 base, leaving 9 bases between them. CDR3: CASHPGSNQPQHF. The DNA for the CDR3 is TGTGCCAGCCATCCAGGGAGCAATCAGCCCCAGCATTTT.

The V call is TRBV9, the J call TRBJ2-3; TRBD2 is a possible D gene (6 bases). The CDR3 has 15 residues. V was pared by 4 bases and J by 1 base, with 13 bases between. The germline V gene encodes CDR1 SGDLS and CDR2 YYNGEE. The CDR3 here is CASSLTWGGTDTQYF. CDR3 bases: TGTGCCAGCAGCCTAACGTGGGGGGGCACAGATACGCAGTATTTT.

The CDR3 DNA reads TGTGCCAGCAGTCTCGGACGGCTAACAGTCTATGGCTACACCTTC. This gives the protein CASSLGRLTVYGYTF. V and J are TRBV6-5 and TRBJ1-2; D unclear. CDR1 is MNHEY and CDR2 is SVGAGI in the germline V gene. The CDR3 sequence is 15 residues long. The V gene lost 5 bases and the J gene lost 4 bases, with 17 bases spanning the gap.

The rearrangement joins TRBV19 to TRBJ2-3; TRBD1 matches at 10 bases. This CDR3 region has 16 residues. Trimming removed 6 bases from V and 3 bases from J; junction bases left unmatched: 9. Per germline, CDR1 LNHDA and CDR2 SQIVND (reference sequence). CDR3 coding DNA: TGTGCCAGTAGGAACACCGGGACAGGGGTAACAGATACGCAGTATTTT. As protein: CASRNTGTGVTDTQYF.

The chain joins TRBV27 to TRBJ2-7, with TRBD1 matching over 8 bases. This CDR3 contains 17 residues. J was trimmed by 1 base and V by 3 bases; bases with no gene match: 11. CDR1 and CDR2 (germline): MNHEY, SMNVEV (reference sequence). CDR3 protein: CASSFSNTGGWSYEQYF. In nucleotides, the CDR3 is TGTGCCAGCAGTTTCTCTAACACAGGGGGTTGGTCCTACGAGCAGTACTTC.

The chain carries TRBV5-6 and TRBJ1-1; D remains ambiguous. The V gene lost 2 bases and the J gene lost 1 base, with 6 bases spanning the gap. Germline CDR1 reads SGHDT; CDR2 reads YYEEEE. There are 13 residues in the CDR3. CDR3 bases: TGTGCCAGCAGCTTACGCAGGAACACTGAAGCTTTCTTT. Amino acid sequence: CASSLRRNTEAFF.

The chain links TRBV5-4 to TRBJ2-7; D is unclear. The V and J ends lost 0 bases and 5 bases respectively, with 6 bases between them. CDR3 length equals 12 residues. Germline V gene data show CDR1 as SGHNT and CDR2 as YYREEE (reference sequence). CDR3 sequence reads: CASSLDGNEQYF. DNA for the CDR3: TGTGCCAGCAGCTTGGATGGGAACGAGCAGTACTTC.

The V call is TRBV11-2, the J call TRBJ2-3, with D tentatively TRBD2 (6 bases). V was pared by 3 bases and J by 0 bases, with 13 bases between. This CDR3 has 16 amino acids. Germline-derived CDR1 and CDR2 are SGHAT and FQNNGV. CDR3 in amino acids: CASSFLGGTSTDTQYF. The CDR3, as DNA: TGTGCCAGCAGCTTCCTGGGTGGGACTAGCACAGATACGCAGTATTTT.

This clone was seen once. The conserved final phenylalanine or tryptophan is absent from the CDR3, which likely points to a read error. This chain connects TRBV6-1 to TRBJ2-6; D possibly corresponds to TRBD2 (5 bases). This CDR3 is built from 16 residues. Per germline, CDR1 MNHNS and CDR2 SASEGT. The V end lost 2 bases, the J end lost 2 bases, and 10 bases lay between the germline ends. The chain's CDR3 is CASSELDFPGANVLTL. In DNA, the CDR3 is TGTGCCAGCAGTGAATTGGACTTCCCTGGGGCCAACGTCCTGACTCTC.

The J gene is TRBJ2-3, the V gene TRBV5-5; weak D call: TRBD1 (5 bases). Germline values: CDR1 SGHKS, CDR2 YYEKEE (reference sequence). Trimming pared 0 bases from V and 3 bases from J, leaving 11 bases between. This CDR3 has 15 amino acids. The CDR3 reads CASSLDGRATDTQYF. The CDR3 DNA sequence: TGTGCCAGCAGCTTGGATGGCAGGGCGACAGATACGCAGTATTTT.

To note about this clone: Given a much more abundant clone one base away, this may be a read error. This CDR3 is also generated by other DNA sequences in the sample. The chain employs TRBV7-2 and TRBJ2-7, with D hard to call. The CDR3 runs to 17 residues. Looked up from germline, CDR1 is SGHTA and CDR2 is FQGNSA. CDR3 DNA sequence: TGTGCAAGCAGCTTCTTTTCCGGTCGGGCTAGTTCATCCGAGCAGTACTTC. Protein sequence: CASSFFSGRASSSEQYF. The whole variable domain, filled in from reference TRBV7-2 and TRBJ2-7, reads GAGVSQSPSNKVTEKGKDVELRCDPISGHTALYWYRQSLGQGLEFLIYFQGNSAPDKSGLPSDRFSAERTGGSVSTLTIQRTQQEDSAVYLCASSFFSGRASSSEQYFGPGTRLTVT.

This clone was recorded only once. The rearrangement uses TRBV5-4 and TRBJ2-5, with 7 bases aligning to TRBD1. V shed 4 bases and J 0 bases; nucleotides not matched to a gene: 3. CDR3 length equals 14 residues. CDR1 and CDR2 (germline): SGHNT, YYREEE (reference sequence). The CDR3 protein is CASSRGQYQETQYF. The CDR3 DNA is TGTGCCAGCAGCCGGGGACAGTACCAAGAGACCCAGTACTTC.

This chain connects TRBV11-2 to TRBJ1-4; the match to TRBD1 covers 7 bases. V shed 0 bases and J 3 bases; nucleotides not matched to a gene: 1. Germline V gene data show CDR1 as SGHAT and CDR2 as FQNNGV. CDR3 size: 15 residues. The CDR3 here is CASSLDTGANEKLFF. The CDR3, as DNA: TGTGCCAGCAGCTTAGATACAGGGGCTAATGAAAAACTGTTTTTT.